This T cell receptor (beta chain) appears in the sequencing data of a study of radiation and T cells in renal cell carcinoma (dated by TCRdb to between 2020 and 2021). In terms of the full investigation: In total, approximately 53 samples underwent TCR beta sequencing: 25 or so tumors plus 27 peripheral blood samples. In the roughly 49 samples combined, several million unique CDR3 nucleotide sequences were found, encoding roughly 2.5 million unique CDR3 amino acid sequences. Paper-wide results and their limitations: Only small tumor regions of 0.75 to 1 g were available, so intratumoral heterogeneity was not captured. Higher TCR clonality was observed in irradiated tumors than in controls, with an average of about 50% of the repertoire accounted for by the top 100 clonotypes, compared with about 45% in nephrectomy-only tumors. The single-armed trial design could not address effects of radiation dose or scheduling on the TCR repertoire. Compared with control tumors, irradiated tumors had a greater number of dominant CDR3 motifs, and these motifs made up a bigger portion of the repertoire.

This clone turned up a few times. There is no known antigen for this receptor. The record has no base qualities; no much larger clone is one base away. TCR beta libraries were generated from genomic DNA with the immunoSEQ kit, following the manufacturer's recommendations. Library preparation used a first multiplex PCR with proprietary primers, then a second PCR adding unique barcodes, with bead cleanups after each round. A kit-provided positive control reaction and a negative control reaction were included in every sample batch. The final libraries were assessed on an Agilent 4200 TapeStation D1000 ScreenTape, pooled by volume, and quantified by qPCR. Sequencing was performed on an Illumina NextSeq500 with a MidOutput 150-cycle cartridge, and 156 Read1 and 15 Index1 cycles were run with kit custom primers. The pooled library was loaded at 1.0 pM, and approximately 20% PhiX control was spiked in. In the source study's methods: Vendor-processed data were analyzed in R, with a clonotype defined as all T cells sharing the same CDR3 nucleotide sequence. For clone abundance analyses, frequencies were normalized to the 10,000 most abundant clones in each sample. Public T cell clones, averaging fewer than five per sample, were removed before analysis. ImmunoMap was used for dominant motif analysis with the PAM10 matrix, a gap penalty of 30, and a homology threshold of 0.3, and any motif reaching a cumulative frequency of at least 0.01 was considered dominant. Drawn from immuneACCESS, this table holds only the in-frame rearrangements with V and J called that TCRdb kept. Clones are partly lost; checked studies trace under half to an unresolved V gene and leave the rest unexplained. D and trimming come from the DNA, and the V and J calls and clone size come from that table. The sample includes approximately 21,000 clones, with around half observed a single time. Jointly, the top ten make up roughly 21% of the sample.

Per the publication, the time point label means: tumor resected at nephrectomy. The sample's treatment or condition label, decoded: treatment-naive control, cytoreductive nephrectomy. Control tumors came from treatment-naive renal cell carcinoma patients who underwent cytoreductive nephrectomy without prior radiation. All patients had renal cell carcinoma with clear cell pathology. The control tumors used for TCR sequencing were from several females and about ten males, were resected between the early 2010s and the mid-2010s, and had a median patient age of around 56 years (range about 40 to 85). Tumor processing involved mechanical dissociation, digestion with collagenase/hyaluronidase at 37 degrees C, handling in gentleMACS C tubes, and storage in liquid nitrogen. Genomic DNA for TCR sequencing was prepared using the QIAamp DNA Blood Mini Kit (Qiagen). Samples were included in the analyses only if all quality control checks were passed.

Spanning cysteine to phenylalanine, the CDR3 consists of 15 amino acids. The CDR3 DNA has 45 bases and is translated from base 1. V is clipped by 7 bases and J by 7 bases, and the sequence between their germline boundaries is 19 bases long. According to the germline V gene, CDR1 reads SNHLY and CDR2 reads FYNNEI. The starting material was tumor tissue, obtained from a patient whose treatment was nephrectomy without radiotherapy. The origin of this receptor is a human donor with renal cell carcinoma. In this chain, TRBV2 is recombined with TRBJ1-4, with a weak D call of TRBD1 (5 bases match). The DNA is TGTGCCAGCACCAGAACCGAGGGGTCGGGTGAAAAACTGTTTTTT. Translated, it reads CASTRTEGSGEKLFF.